The rows below give T cell receptor beta chains drawn from one sample of a study of CD8 T cells in ankylosing spondylitis. TCRdb called the 5' RACE reads again in MiXCR, with one record for every CDR3 protein. The data contain 350,000 or so distinct CDR3 sequences, about 14% of them singletons. Input material: blood, either unsorted or a sorted T cell fraction (not recorded which). Receptors originate from a male donor with ankylosing spondylitis or in good health (not recorded which). Each CDR3 is given with its conserved first and last residue. The D gene is left open where the match is weak. A row's size may be missing; if present it is once, few, many or a size class.

v_call	d_call	clone_size	j_call	cdr3_nt	cdr3_aa
TRBV7-2	TRBD2	once	TRBJ2-2	TGTGCCAGCAGTGTGGGACTAGCGGCGAACACCGGGGAGCTGTTTTTT	CASSVGLAANTGELFF
TRBV5-1	TRBD1	NA	TRBJ1-2	TGCGCCAGCAGCGAGGACAGGTCCAGTGGCTACACCTTC	CASSEDRSSGYTF
TRBV20-1	TRBD2	many	TRBJ2-3	TGCAGTGCTGATACCGGGACTAGCGGGAGAAGGGGTACGCAGTATTTT	CSADTGTSGRRGTQYF
TRBV29-1	TRBD1	few	TRBJ1-6	TGCAGCGTTAGGACAGGGGAAAATTCACCCCTCCACTTT	CSVRTGENSPLHF
TRBV5-6	NA	NA	TRBJ1-1	TGTGCCAGCAGCCCTGCGGCCGTGGGGCCCCCCATGGGAGCTTTCTTT	CASSPAAVGPPMGAFF
TRBV3-1	NA	NA	TRBJ2-7	TGTGCCCCGGGGCGCGGGGAAATCTACGAGCAGTACTTC	CAPGRGEIYEQYF
TRBV20-1	NA	few	TRBJ1-6	TGCAGTGCTACAATGGCAGGGGACGGTTCACCCCTCCACTTT	CSATMAGDGSPLHF
TRBV6-1	TRBD2	few	TRBJ2-3	TGTGCCAGCAGGCTAGCGGGGGGTCTCACAGATACGCAGTATTTT	CASRLAGGLTDTQYF
TRBV20-1	NA	NA	TRBJ2-7	TGCAGTGCTAGAGACGCCTCCGCAGGGCCTACCTACGAGCAGTACTTC	CSARDASAGPTYEQYF
TRBV12-3/TRBV12-4	TRBD2	many	TRBJ2-1	TGTGCCAGCAGTTTAGGCGGGAGAGGCGATGAGCAGTTCTTC	CASSLGGRGDEQFF
TRBV10-3	NA	few	TRBJ2-3	TGTGCCATCAGCCTCGGGACTAGCACAGATACGCAGTATTTT	CAISLGTSTDTQYF
TRBV4-1	TRBD1	NA	TRBJ2-7	TGCGCCAGCAGCCATGGGGGGATAACAACAGGGGGGCACGAGCAGTACTTC	CASSHGGITTGGHEQYF
TRBV25-1	NA	NA	TRBJ2-6	TGTGCCAGCAGTTCAGGGAGGGCCAACGTCCTGACTTTC	CASSSGRANVLTF
TRBV27	NA	NA	TRBJ1-4	TGTGCCAGCAGCTTCAGGGGAACTGAAAAACTGTTTTTT	CASSFRGTEKLFF
TRBV3-1	NA	many	TRBJ1-2	TGTGCCAGCAGCCCGGGGGTGGGGATATCTGGCTACACCTTC	CASSPGVGISGYTF
TRBV20-1	TRBD2	NA	TRBJ2-1	TGCAGTGCCCCCCGGCCAGGGAGGGCCTACAATGAGCAGTTCTTC	CSAPRPGRAYNEQFF
TRBV5-1	NA	few	TRBJ1-1	TGCGCCAGCAGCTTGAGTCCGGCGGGGAACACTGAAGCTTTCTTT	CASSLSPAGNTEAFF
TRBV4-2	TRBD2	few	TRBJ2-7	TGTGCCAGCAGCCCCCCTGGAGGGCGGGAGGCCGCCTACGAGCAGTACTTC	CASSPPGGREAAYEQYF
TRBV4-1	NA	NA	TRBJ1-4	TGCGCCAGCAGCCACGCCGAGAGGACTAATGAAAAACTGTTTTTT	CASSHAERTNEKLFF
TRBV20-1	NA	many	TRBJ2-1	TGCAGTGCTAGAGTGAGGGCCCGGAATGCCTACAATGAGCAGTTCTTC	CSARVRARNAYNEQFF